This TCR beta chain was recovered during a study of shared clonotypes between healthy human individuals (TCRdb year 2020). In the study overall: A few men and two women, aged 18 to 49 years, made up the cohort. For each donor, CD4 naive and CD4 memory were each run on three plates, CD8 naive on two plates, and CD8 memory on one plate. Blood TCR repertoires of a handful of healthy adults were deeply sequenced to estimate repertoire size and the extent of clonotype sharing between individuals. To increase sequencing depth and limit assay-specific biases, different laboratories used diverse techniques to prepare libraries and sequence TCR repertoires. Leukapheresis yielded between about 0.9 and 10 billion PBMCs per donor.

Overall study results and their limits: Rarefaction of sorted-subset datasets indicated incomplete sequencing despite the large sequencing depth. Sampling was restricted to blood, and TCR repertoires in tissue are likely to differ from TCR repertoires in blood. Naive subsets generally had larger estimated clonotype richness than memory subsets did. When a few donors were compared, the shared fraction of clonotypes was around 5% for naive CD4, roughly 3.3% for naive CD8, 2.3% for memory CD4, and roughly 0.4% for memory CD8. Clonotypes shared by all four sorted-subset donors showed higher generation probabilities than non-shared clonotypes. Pairwise subsampling led to the expectation that sequencing depth would affect the degree of clonotype sharing among donors. The small number of donors limited the genetic and exposure-history diversity represented.

About this clone: Its antigen is unknown. The sample holds no much larger clone one base away, and base qualities are not on file.

V loses 6 bases at its end and J loses 3 bases; junction bases beyond the gene matches: 3. The germline V gene yields SNHLY for CDR1 and FYNNEI for CDR2. The CDR3 covers 13 residues, taking in both the cysteine and the phenylalanine. The sequence is cut down to CDR3 DNA, 39 bases in frame from base 1. The donors were healthy, HIV-negative adults who had no recently reported acute infections or vaccinations. Only Caucasian adults living in Nashville, Tennessee, USA were represented among the donors. Magnetic negative selection was used to enrich CD4+ T cells, after which naive cells were positively selected on CD45RA and the negative fraction became the memory subset. After blood collection by leukapheresis, PBMCs were isolated using Ficoll-Histopaque density gradient centrifugation and then cryopreserved in the vapor phase of liquid nitrogen. Purity and quantity of every magnetically sorted T cell population were checked by analytical flow cytometry. Genomic DNA was isolated from each sorted fraction and quantified by UV absorbance on a Nanodrop 2000c.

Using the deep immunoSEQ assay, multiplex PCR amplified TCR CDR3 regions from genomic DNA. Genomic DNA extracted from each cell subset was distributed evenly over all wells of several immunoSEQ 96-well plates, and each plate served as one replicate. For sorted subsets, each replicate PCR was loaded with about 200 ng genomic DNA, equivalent to about 30,000 T cell genomes. The purified libraries were quantified using a Qubit 3.0 fluorometer, sized with a Bioanalyzer 2100, and then quantified again using the KAPA Library Quantification kit. Every immunoSEQ 96-well plate was sequenced on a separate single-read 150-cycle Illumina NextSeq 550 flow cell. The original methods were these. Because the immunoSEQ output held only junctional sequences and lacked quality scores, the filtering could not match the filtering applied to full-length reads. To assign V/J genes and CDR3, sequences were annotated using PyIR, a Python wrapper for IgBLAST v1.9, with IMGT germline references. Reads were filtered out if the reads had weak V/J assignments (E-value above 1e-6), no CDR3, stop codons, out-of-frame junctions, or ambiguous translated residues. V3J clonotypes were defined as sequences sharing the same inferred V gene, J gene, and CDR3 amino acid sequence. Percentage overlap between repertoires was calculated by dividing the number of shared unique clonotypes by the size of the smaller repertoire. Richness of each repertoire was evaluated using RTK rarefaction, the Chao1 estimator, and Recon v2.1 estimates of unobserved clonotypes. Generation probabilities for all TCRbeta clonotypes obtained by the gDNA method from a handful of donors were computed using OLGA. As stored in TCRdb, this immuneACCESS dataset retains in-frame rearrangements with V and J assigned. A fraction of the clones does not appear; measured against another copy, unresolved V genes explain less than half of the discrepancy, and the remainder lacks a known reason. V and J calls and clone size are given by that table; D and trimming were obtained from the DNA. The sample data list more than 850,000 clones, and about four fifths of these were observed just once. Of the sample, around 0.47% falls within the top ten clones.

The chain joins TRBV2 to TRBJ2-7; 9 nucleotides in the junction match TRBD1. The specimen sequenced was memory CD4+ T cells from PBMCs. Per the publication, the cell subset or site label means: CD45RA-negative fraction. The receptor's source is a man younger than 35 in good health. Some clones in this sample may be carry-over from other donors' samples. This receptor has the CDR3 CASREGQGYEQYF. In nucleotides, the sequence is TGTGCCAGCAGAGAGGGACAGGGCTACGAGCAGTACTTC.